The clone carrying this TCR beta chain appeared many times. Between the trimmed V and J ends, which lost 3 bases and 6 bases, there was a span of 10 bases. CDR3 length: 13 residues. CDR1 is MNHNS and CDR2 is SASEGT in the germline V gene. The data originate from a study of human T cells and chemical hapten exposure. TCRdb analysed the RACE reads with MiXCR anew, one entry per CDR3 protein. The sample holds approximately 350,000 distinct CDR3 sequences, more than 5% seen once. Time point in this sample: patch test 2, 6 weeks after DPC sensitization. As for treatment: therapeutic diphenylcyclopropenone sensitization with weekly scalp DPC.

Sequenced material: whole blood, taken in connection with sensitization to the hapten diphenylcyclopropenone (DPC). The rearrangement links TRBV6-1 to TRBJ2-3; D not resolved. The TCR originated in a woman aged 18-29 years with alopecia areata. Some clones in this sample may be carry-over from other donors' samples. The CDR3 here is CASSDTLKDTQYF. The CDR3 DNA follows: TGTGCCAGCAGTGACACCCTCAAGGATACGCAGTATTTT.